A single sample is the source of the 22 T cell receptor beta chains below, sequenced in a study of CD8 T cells in Susac syndrome. Reverse transcription of roughly 0.45 to 1 ug RNA was carried out with random hexamers. TCRdb re-analysed the immunoSEQ multiplex PCR reads in MiXCR, keeping a single row per CDR3 protein. The profile shows approximately 170,000 distinct CDR3 sequences, about 94% of them singletons. Specimen: CD4+ T cells from PBMCs. These receptor sequences come from a human donor in good health.

The V call is TRBV29-1, the J call TRBJ2-3; no firm D call. V was clipped by 4 bases and J by 2 bases, with 10 bases between them. The CDR3 is 13 amino acids. Germline CDR1 and CDR2: SQVTM and ANQGSEA. CDR3 sequence: CSVARHLTDTQYF. CDR3 DNA: TGCAGCGTTGCTCGACACCTCACAGATACGCAGTATTTT.

The rearrangement joins TRBV25-1 to TRBJ1-4; 8 bases are shared with TRBD1. Per the germline V gene, CDR1 is MGHDK and CDR2 is SYGVNS. Losses at the gene ends were 3 bases for V and 12 bases for J; bases not matched to a gene: 12. This CDR3 spans 15 amino acids. CDR3 in amino acids: CASSDRQGSGLELFF. CDR3 in DNA: TGTGCCAGCAGTGACAGACAGGGGTCTGGGCTGGAACTGTTTTTT.

This clonotype was found a few times. The rearrangement joins TRBV6-5 to TRBJ2-6; the D is unclear. V was cut by 8 bases and J by 2 bases, with 7 bases left in between. This CDR3 spans 13 amino acids. CDR1 is MNHEY, CDR2 SVGAGI, per germline. CDR3 nucleotide sequence: TGTGCCAGCCAGTCACCTGGGGCCAACGTCCTGACTTTC. Protein sequence: CASQSPGANVLTF.

J is TRBJ1-2 and V is TRBV6-1, with D perhaps TRBD1 (5 bases). The CDR3 runs to 13 residues. CDR1 is MNHNS, CDR2 SASEGT, per germline. V was trimmed by 4 bases and J by 1 base, leaving 7 bases between them. CDR3 protein: CASSVDSNYGYTF. The DNA for the CDR3 is TGTGCCAGCAGTGTTGACAGTAACTATGGCTACACCTTC.

V usage is TRBV5-8 and J usage is TRBJ2-7; no clear D. The CDR3 runs 15 residues. Per the germline V gene, CDR1 is SGHTS and CDR2 is YDEGEE. Trimming pared 4 bases from V and 3 bases from J, leaving 17 bases between. The CDR3 nucleotides read TGTGCCAGCAGCCCCGGCCCTGGCAGGAACTACGAGCAGTACTTC. Amino acid sequence: CASSPGPGRNYEQYF.

The V call is TRBV5-4, the J call TRBJ1-1, with 10 positions matching TRBD1. The CDR3 covers 16 residues. Germline V lookup: CDR1 SGHNT, CDR2 YYREEE (reference sequence). V shed 4 bases and J 4 bases; nucleotides not matched to a gene: 10. As DNA, the CDR3 is TGTGCCAGCAGCCACCGGGACAGGGGAGTCGTCACTGAAGCTTTCTTT. It yields the protein CASSHRDRGVVTEAFF.

This rearrangement joins TRBV3-1 to TRBJ2-3; 7 bases line up with TRBD2. V trimming: 8 bases; J trimming: 2 bases; junction bases outside the gene matches: 7. The V gene's germline CDR1 is LGHDT and CDR2 YNNKEL (reference sequence). CDR3 length: 14 amino acids. The CDR3 nucleotides are TGTGCCAGCGCGCCCAGCGGGATCACAGATACGCAGTATTTT. Translating it yields CASAPSGITDTQYF.

The chain has TRBV3-1 and TRBJ1-1; 11 bases line up with TRBD1. The CDR3 extends over 16 amino acids. The V segment lost 4 bases and the J segment 3 bases; nucleotides outside the gene matches: 7. Germline V lookup: CDR1 LGHDT, CDR2 YNNKEL (reference sequence). CDR3 amino acids: CASSPWTGGADTEAFF. CDR3 DNA sequence: TGTGCCAGCAGCCCTTGGACAGGGGGCGCGGACACTGAAGCTTTCTTT.

The chain has TRBV20-1 and TRBJ2-1; D is undetermined. From germline, CDR1 is DFQATT and CDR2 SNEGSKA (reference sequence). Trimming left V 1 base short and J 0 bases short, with 7 bases between. CDR3 length: 14 residues. CDR3 loop: CSARGQYSYNEQFF. In nucleotides, the CDR3 is TGCAGTGCTAGAGGCCAGTACTCCTACAATGAGCAGTTCTTC.

The chain carries TRBV10-3 and TRBJ1-4; 7 bases agree with TRBD1. V lost 3 bases, J lost 9 bases, and 10 bases stayed unmatched. The CDR3 is made up of 15 amino acids. The V gene's germline CDR1 is ENHRY and CDR2 SYGVKD. The CDR3 DNA reads TGTGCCATCAGTGATAAGGGGGCTAAGGGGAAAAAACTGTTTTTT. This encodes CAISDKGAKGKKLFF.

J is TRBJ1-6 and V is TRBV13; D uncertain. This CDR3 is 17 amino acids long. V was cut by 8 bases and J by 1 base, with 18 bases left in between. CDR1 PRHDT and CDR2 FYEKMQ come from the germline V gene (reference sequence). CDR3 protein: CASSSRREYSYNSPLHF. The CDR3 region has the DNA TGTGCCAGCTCCTCTAGGAGGGAATATTCCTATAATTCACCCCTCCACTTT.

The chain recombines TRBV3-1 with TRBJ2-5, with D possibly matching TRBD1 (6 bases). V was pared by 5 bases and J by 2 bases, with 12 bases between. The CDR3 runs 14 residues. CDR1 is LGHDT and CDR2 is YNNKEL in the germline V gene (reference sequence). The CDR3 here is CASSSRTDQETQYF. CDR3 DNA: TGTGCCAGCAGCAGCAGGACAGATCAAGAGACCCAGTACTTC.

The chain employs TRBV29-1 and TRBJ1-5; a weak D match, TRBD1 (6 bases). V lost 6 bases and J lost 0, with 12 bases in between. Germline assignment: CDR1 SQVTM and CDR2 ANQGSEA. This CDR3 spans 14 amino acids. The CDR3 DNA reads TGCAGCGTAGCTACAGGGAATAGCAATCAGCCCCAGCATTTT. It encodes CSVATGNSNQPQHF.

J is TRBJ2-5 and V is TRBV4-1, with D unresolved. The length of the CDR3 is 13 residues. V was clipped by 2 bases and J by 2 bases, with 6 bases between them. In germline, CDR1 is MGHRA, CDR2 YSYEKL. The DNA for the CDR3 is TGCGCCAGCAGCCAATTCCTACAAGAGACCCAGTACTTC. It encodes CASSQFLQETQYF.

The chain links TRBV6-1 to TRBJ2-7; 9 nucleotides line up with TRBD1. The junction had 6 bases not matched to a gene; V was cut back by 4 bases and J by 5 bases. Germline lookup yields CDR1 MNHNS and CDR2 SASEGT. The CDR3 extends over 14 amino acids. CDR3 sequence (DNA): TGTGCCAGCAGTGGGGGGGACAGGGCGCACGAGCAGTACTTC. Translated, it gives CASSGGDRAHEQYF.

In this sample, this clonotype turned up a few times. The chain combines TRBV12-3 or TRBV12-4 with TRBJ1-2; 8 nucleotides align to TRBD1. The CDR3 has 14 amino acids. Germline trimming cut 4 bases from V and 8 bases from J; bases unmatched to any gene: 9. CDR3 in amino acids: CASSSPGQGGGYTF. The CDR3 nucleotides are TGTGCCAGCAGTTCCCCCGGACAGGGAGGCGGCTACACCTTC.

V is TRBV2 and J is TRBJ2-5; 9 nucleotides align to TRBD1. V lost 7 bases to trimming and J lost 7 bases; unmatched junction nucleotides: 4. The CDR3 totals 12 residues. Germline CDR1 reads SNHLY; CDR2 reads FYNNEI. The CDR3 here is CASTWDRVTQYF. The CDR3 DNA reads as TGTGCCAGCACTTGGGACAGGGTGACCCAGTACTTC.

The chain is built from TRBV6-5 and TRBJ2-1; TRBD1 is a possible D gene (5 bases). Germline assignment: CDR1 MNHEY and CDR2 SVGAGI. Trimming left V 2 bases short and J 1 base short, with 9 bases between. The CDR3 contains 15 residues. The CDR3 loop reads CASSYDSFSYNEQFF. Written as DNA, the CDR3 is TGTGCCAGCAGTTACGACAGTTTTTCCTACAATGAGCAGTTCTTC.

The V call is TRBV9, the J call TRBJ2-1; 9 bases align to TRBD1. The ends lost 4 bases at V and 5 bases at J; junction bases unmatched: 4. CDR1 SGDLS and CDR2 YYNGEE come from the germline V gene. The CDR3 totals 14 residues. Written as DNA, the CDR3 is TGTGCCAGCAGCCCGGGACAGGGTGACAATGAGCAGTTCTTC. Encoded protein: CASSPGQGDNEQFF.

V usage is TRBV3-1 and J usage is TRBJ2-7; 7 bases match TRBD1. The CDR3 spans 14 residues. Per the germline V gene, CDR1 is LGHDT and CDR2 is YNNKEL (reference sequence). Trimming cost V 4 bases and J 5 bases; bases outside gene matches: 8. The CDR3 coding sequence is TGTGCCAGCAGCCCGATAAAAGACAGGGACGAGCAGTACTTC. Translating it yields CASSPIKDRDEQYF.

This clonotype was observed a single time. V and J are TRBV3-1 and TRBJ1-6; D call uncertain. The V end lost 3 bases, the J end lost 7 bases, and 4 bases lay between the germline ends. CDR1 and CDR2 (germline): LGHDT, YNNKEL (reference sequence). The CDR3 has 12 amino acids. CDR3 DNA: TGTGCCAGCAGCCACAGAAATTCACCCCTCCACTTT. Translated: CASSHRNSPLHF. The variable domain in full, completed from reference TRBV3-1 and TRBJ1-6, reads DTAVSQTPKYLVTQMGNDKSIKCEQNLGHDTMYWYKQDSKKFLKIMFSYNNKELIINETVPNRFSPKSPDKAHLNLHINSLELGDSAVYFCASSHRNSPLHFGNGTRLTVT.

The genes are TRBV20-1 and TRBJ2-4; 7 nucleotides line up with TRBD2. The germline gives CDR1 DFQATT, CDR2 SNEGSKA (reference sequence). V gave up 0 bases and J gave up 7 bases; unmatched junction bases: 9. This CDR3 region has 15 residues. The CDR3 DNA follows: TGCAGTGCTAGAGATTCTCCAGCGGGGCCGAACATTCAGTACTTC. It specifies CSARDSPAGPNIQYF.